The rows below give T cell receptor beta chains drawn from one sample of a study of blood T cell repertoires in COVID-19. Profiled with immunoSEQ multiplex PCR; TCRdb holds only in-frame clones, not every one. The profile shows roughly 240,000 clones, roughly 80% of them singletons. Sequencing was done on a sample of peripheral blood. These receptors came from a man aged 60 to 75 who had recovered from COVID-19. Each CDR3 is given without its conserved first and last residue. Fields, in order: CDR3 length, clone size, V gene, J gene, CDR3 protein. Expanded clones are given a class, and other clones once, few, many or no size at all.

>9|-|TRBV20-1|TRBJ2-7
SARTGMVGD
>12|-|TRBV7-9|TRBJ1-4
ASSGEDSREKLF
>12|once|TRBV19|TRBJ1-3
ASRETGAGNTIY
>12|-|TRBV9|TRBJ1-3
ASSVGTDGNTIY
>15|-|TRBV4-1|TRBJ2-1
ASSQGGWVGQGSRQF
>13|-|TRBV6-5|TRBJ2-1
ASSRDRGANNEQF
>14|-|TRBV18|TRBJ2-1
ASSPPSRNLGNEQF
>16|-|TRBV18|TRBJ2-6
ASSLLSDRVRGANVLT
>16|many|TRBV2|TRBJ1-5
ASSQDRGATFYNQPQH
>12|-|TRBV10-3|TRBJ1-3
AIKQGYSGNTIY
>13|once|TRBV19|TRBJ2-1
ASRRTSASYNEQF
>13|-|TRBV4-2|TRBJ2-3
ASSQVAASTDTQY
>10|-|TRBV27|TRBJ2-7
ASYGSSYEQY
>12|once|TRBV27|TRBJ1-2
ASSSTGGSYGYT
>11|-|TRBV12-3/TRBV12-4|TRBJ1-6
ASSSLRNSPLH